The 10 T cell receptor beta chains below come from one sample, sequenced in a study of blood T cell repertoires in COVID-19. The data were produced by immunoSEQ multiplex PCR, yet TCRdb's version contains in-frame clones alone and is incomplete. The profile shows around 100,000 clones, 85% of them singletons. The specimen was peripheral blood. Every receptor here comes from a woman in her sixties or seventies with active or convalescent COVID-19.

CDR3 bases: TGTGCCAGCAGCCCACCCGGACAGTCTTCCTACGAGCAGTACTTC. It yields the protein CASSPPGQSSYEQYF. The chain couples TRBV5-4 to TRBJ2-7; a possible D gene is TRBD1 (6 bases). Germline CDR1 is SGHNT and CDR2 is YYREEE (reference sequence). V was clipped by 4 bases and J by 1 base, with 15 bases between them. The CDR3 is made up of 15 amino acids.

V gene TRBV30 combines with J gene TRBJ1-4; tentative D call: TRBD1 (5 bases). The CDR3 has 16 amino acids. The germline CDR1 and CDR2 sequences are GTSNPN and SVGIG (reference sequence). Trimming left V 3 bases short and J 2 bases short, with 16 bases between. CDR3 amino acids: CAWRDLSAGTNEKLFF. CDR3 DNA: TGTGCCTGGAGAGACCTCTCGGCAGGGACTAATGAAAAACTGTTTTTT.

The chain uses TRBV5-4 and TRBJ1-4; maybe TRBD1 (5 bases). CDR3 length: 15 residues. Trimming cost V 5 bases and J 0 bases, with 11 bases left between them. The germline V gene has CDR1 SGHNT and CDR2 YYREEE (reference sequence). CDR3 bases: TGTGCCAGCAGGAATGGGGGGTCAACTAATGAAAAACTGTTTTTT. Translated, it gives CASRNGGSTNEKLFF.

The CDR3 region has the DNA TGTGCCAGCTCACCACCCGGCAGGGGGAATGGCTACACCTTC. Translating it yields CASSPPGRGNGYTF. V gene TRBV18 combines with J gene TRBJ1-2; 7 bases match TRBD1. The CDR3 covers 14 residues. Germline V CDR1 and CDR2: KGHSH, LQKENI. With V trimmed by 0 bases and J by 6 bases, 4 bases remained unmatched.

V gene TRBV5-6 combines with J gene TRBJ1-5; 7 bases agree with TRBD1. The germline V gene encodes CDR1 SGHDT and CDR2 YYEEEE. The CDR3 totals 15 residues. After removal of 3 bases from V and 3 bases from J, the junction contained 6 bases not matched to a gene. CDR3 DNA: TGTGCCAGCAGCTCGACAGGGATAAACAATCAGCCCCAGCATTTT. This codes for CASSSTGINNQPQHF.

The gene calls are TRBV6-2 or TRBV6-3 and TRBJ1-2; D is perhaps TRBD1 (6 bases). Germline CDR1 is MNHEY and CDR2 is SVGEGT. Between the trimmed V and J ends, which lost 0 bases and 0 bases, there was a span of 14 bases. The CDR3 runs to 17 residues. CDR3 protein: CASSYSGARSSNYGYTF. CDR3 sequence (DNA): TGTGCCAGCAGTTACTCGGGGGCTCGATCGTCTAACTATGGCTACACCTTC.

The CDR3 sequence: CASSSNTQVLGSNQPQHF. The CDR3, as DNA: TGTGCCAGCAGTTCCAACACACAGGTTTTAGGTAGCAATCAGCCCCAGCATTTT. The genes are TRBV28 and TRBJ1-5; weak D call: TRBD1 (5 bases). Germline V gene sequence: CDR1 MDHEN, CDR2 SYDVKM. CDR3 length: 18 residues. Trimming left V 4 bases short and J 0 bases short, with 19 bases between.

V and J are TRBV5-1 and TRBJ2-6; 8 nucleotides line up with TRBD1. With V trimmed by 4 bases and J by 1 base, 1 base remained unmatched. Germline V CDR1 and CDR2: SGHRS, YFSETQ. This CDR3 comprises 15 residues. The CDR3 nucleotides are TGCGCCAGCAGCGGACAGGGATCTGGGGCCAACGTCCTGACTTTC. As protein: CASSGQGSGANVLTF.

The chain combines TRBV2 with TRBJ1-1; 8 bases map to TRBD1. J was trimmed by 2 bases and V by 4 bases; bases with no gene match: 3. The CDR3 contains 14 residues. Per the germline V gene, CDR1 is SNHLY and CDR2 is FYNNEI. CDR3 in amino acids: CASSGQGINTEAFF. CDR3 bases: TGTGCCAGCAGTGGACAGGGGATAAACACTGAAGCTTTCTTT.

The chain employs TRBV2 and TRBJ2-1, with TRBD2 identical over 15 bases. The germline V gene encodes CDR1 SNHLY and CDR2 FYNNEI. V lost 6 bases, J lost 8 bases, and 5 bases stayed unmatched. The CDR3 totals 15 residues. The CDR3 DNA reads TGTGCCAGCAGACGGACTAGCGGGGGGGCCTATGAGCAGTTCTTC. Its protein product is CASRRTSGGAYEQFF.